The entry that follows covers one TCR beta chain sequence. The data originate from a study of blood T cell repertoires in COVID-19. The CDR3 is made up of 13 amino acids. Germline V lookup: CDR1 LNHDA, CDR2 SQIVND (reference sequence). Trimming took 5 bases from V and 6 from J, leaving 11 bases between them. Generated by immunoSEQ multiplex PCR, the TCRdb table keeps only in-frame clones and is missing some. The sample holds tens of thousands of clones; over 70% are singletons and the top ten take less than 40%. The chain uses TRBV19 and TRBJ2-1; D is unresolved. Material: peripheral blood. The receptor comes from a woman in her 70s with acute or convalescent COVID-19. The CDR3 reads CASSLNYGNEQFF. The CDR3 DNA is TGTGCCAGTAGTCTGAACTACGGCAATGAGCAGTTCTTC.